A single sample is the source of the 23 T cell receptor beta chains below, sequenced in a study of identical twins. One entry per CDR3 protein results from TCRdb running MiXCR on the 5' RACE reads. The table has around 650,000 distinct CDR3 sequences, about 7.6% seen once; the top ten hold approximately 1.5%. The same specimen was also included in a second study, on yellow fever vaccine responses in identical twins.

Sample: PBMCs. The origin of the receptors is a woman younger than 30 in good health.

Ten or more counts support this clonotype. This rearrangement joins TRBV2 to TRBJ1-1; D is possibly TRBD1 (6 bases). The CDR3 extends over 13 amino acids. From germline, CDR1 is SNHLY and CDR2 FYNNEI. Trimming shortened V by 6 bases and J by 2 bases, and 10 bases separated the two germline ends. The CDR3 DNA follows: TGTGCCAGCAGGGAGGACAGCAACACTGAAGCTTTCTTT. Protein: CASREDSNTEAFF.

Only a few counts were recorded for this clonotype. The V gene is TRBV20-1, the J gene TRBJ1-4; D is uncertain. Germline CDR1 and CDR2: DFQATT and SNEGSKA (reference sequence). This CDR3 has 13 residues. Trimming took off 3 bases at V and 3 bases at J, with 8 bases between the two ends. This CDR3 reads CSARGLPNEKLFF. The CDR3 DNA sequence: TGCAGTGCTAGGGGGTTACCTAATGAAAAACTGTTTTTT.

At least ten counts were recorded for this clonotype. The V and J genes are TRBV25-1 and TRBJ1-6, with D tentatively TRBD1 (5 bases). Trimming removed 0 bases at V and 5 bases at J, with 8 bases between. This CDR3 spans 15 amino acids. The germline V gene has CDR1 MGHDK and CDR2 SYGVNS. The CDR3 DNA sequence: TGTGCCAGCAGTGAATATAGGGGAAATAATTCACCCCTCCACTTT. Residues: CASSEYRGNNSPLHF.

This clonotype was picked up a small number of times. J is TRBJ2-5 and V is TRBV6-1; TRBD2 is a possible D gene (5 bases). Trimming took 1 base from V and 1 from J, leaving 10 bases between them. Germline V gene data show CDR1 as MNHNS and CDR2 as SASEGT. The CDR3 sequence is 15 residues long. The CDR3 loop reads CASSEVRGTQETQYF. The CDR3 nucleotides are TGTGCCAGCAGTGAAGTCCGGGGAACCCAAGAGACCCAGTACTTC.

In its sample, this clonotype was seen a few times. This chain links TRBV5-6 with TRBJ1-2, with 7 bases that match TRBD1. The CDR3 consists of 14 residues. Losses at the gene ends were 4 bases for V and 5 bases for J; bases not matched to a gene: 8. CDR1 and CDR2 from the germline V gene are SGHDT and YYEEEE. The CDR3 spells CASSPGTVGYGYTF. In DNA, the CDR3 is TGTGCCAGCAGCCCTGGGACAGTTGGGTATGGCTACACCTTC.

The V gene is TRBV5-1, the J gene TRBJ2-2, with D possibly matching TRBD1 (5 bases). The CDR3 spans 14 residues. The V gene lost 4 bases and the J gene lost 2 bases, with 9 bases spanning the gap. The germline V gene has CDR1 SGHRS and CDR2 YFSETQ. CDR3 loop: CASSQGHNTGELFF. CDR3 bases: TGCGCCAGCAGCCAGGGCCATAACACCGGGGAGCTGTTTTTT.

This clonotype came up many times. V is TRBV5-1 and J is TRBJ1-4, with a possible D match to TRBD1 (6 bases). Deletions cut 6 bases from V and 0 bases from J, with 12 bases between. The CDR3 spans 15 residues. The germline CDR1 and CDR2 sequences are SGHRS and YFSETQ. The CDR3 loop reads CASTDRTATNEKLFF. In DNA, the CDR3 is TGCGCCAGCACGGACAGAACGGCAACTAATGAAAAACTGTTTTTT.

The chain recombines TRBV5-6 with TRBJ1-5; 10 bases align to TRBD1. The CDR3 totals 15 residues. The germline CDR1 and CDR2 sequences are SGHDT and YYEEEE. Losses at the gene ends were 0 bases for V and 7 bases for J; bases not matched to a gene: 4. The CDR3 bases are TGTGCCAGCAGCTTGGGACAGGGGGCAACGCAGCCCCAGCATTTT. The encoded protein is CASSLGQGATQPQHF. The full variable domain, completed using reference TRBV5-6 and TRBJ1-5, is DAGVTQSPTHLIKTRGQQVTLRCSPKSGHDTVSWYQQALGQGPQFIFQYYEEEERQRGNFPDRFSGHQFPNYSSELNVNALLLGDSALYLCASSLGQGATQPQHFGDGTRLSIL.

This clonotype was observed a few times. The rearrangement uses TRBV12-3 or TRBV12-4 and TRBJ2-6; 9 bases map to TRBD1. This CDR3 has 18 residues. Trimming cost V 7 bases and J 0 bases; bases outside gene matches: 10. DNA of the CDR3: TGTGCCAGCAACGGGCCCGGGACAGGGTTCTCTGGGGCCAACGTCCTGACTTTC. Encoded protein: CASNGPGTGFSGANVLTF.

The chain has TRBV5-1 and TRBJ1-2; D is perhaps TRBD1 (5 bases). There are 12 residues in the CDR3. CDR1 and CDR2 from the germline V gene are SGHRS and YFSETQ. The germline V and J ends were trimmed by 3 bases and 7 bases, with 10 bases remaining between them. CDR3 sequence: CASSSNRIGYTF. CDR3 sequence (DNA): TGCGCCAGCAGCTCCAACAGGATTGGCTACACCTTC.

The V and J genes are TRBV5-1 and TRBJ1-2; tentative D call: TRBD1 (5 bases). CDR3 length: 14 amino acids. In germline, CDR1 is SGHRS, CDR2 YFSETQ. Between the trimmed V and J ends, which lost 0 bases and 7 bases, there was a span of 13 bases. The DNA for the CDR3 is TGCGCCAGCAGCTTGGAGGCCTCGCAGGGTGGCTACACCTTC. Its protein is CASSLEASQGGYTF.

This clonotype has only a few counts. This sequence joins TRBV12-3 or TRBV12-4 and TRBJ2-2; 10 nucleotides match TRBD2. The CDR3 length is 16 residues. V dropped 5 bases and J dropped 7; count of bases not matched to a gene: 10. This CDR3 is CASSAPSGSLYGELFF. CDR3 bases: TGTGCCAGCAGTGCCCCTAGCGGGAGCCTCTACGGGGAGCTGTTTTTT.

This clonotype came up many times. The chain combines TRBV12-3 or TRBV12-4 with TRBJ1-6; D gene unclear. The CDR3 contains 12 residues. The ends were cut back, 6 bases at V and 4 bases at J, with 4 bases in the middle. CDR3 region: CASSPYNSPLHF. As DNA, the CDR3 is TGTGCCAGCAGCCCATATAATTCACCCCTCCACTTT.

The chain joins TRBV12-3 or TRBV12-4 to TRBJ2-1, with 11 bases matching TRBD2. With V trimmed by 5 bases and J by 2 bases, 5 bases remained unmatched. This CDR3 contains 16 residues. The CDR3 nucleotides read TGTGCCAGCAGTCATACTAGCGGGAGTACCTACAATGAGCAGTTCTTC. Its translation is CASSHTSGSTYNEQFF.

This clonotype was counted at least ten times. The chain is built from TRBV6-1 and TRBJ1-5; no definite D call. Germline CDR1 MNHNS, CDR2 SASEGT. The CDR3 extends over 16 amino acids. V dropped 1 base and J dropped 3 bases, with 13 bases sitting between them. CDR3 protein: CASSEVSRQFNQPQHF. DNA for the CDR3: TGTGCCAGCAGTGAAGTTTCCAGACAATTCAATCAGCCCCAGCATTTT.

The table lists this clonotype with a few counts. The chain is built from TRBV7-9 and TRBJ2-2; 9 positions match TRBD1. The V gene's germline CDR1 is SEHNR and CDR2 FQNEAQ (reference sequence). The V gene end was trimmed by 7 bases and the J gene end by 4 bases; junction bases not matched to a gene: 10. There are 16 residues in the CDR3. Written as DNA, the CDR3 is TGTGCCAGCATTCTGTCTGGGACAGGGTCCACCGGGGAGCTGTTTTTT. Amino acids: CASILSGTGSTGELFF.

This clonotype was recorded a few times. The gene calls are TRBV7-9 and TRBJ2-1; 9 bases map to TRBD2. The trim removed 3 bases at V and 7 bases at J, leaving 4 bases unmatched. This CDR3 has 14 residues. Germline CDR1 is SEHNR and CDR2 is FQNEAQ (reference sequence). The DNA of the CDR3 is TGTGCCAGCAGCTTCCCTAGCGGGGATAATGAGCAGTTCTTC. Residues: CASSFPSGDNEQFF.

This chain links TRBV10-3 with TRBJ1-5, with D uncertain. V lost 5 bases and J lost 0, with 11 bases in between. Germline values: CDR1 ENHRY, CDR2 SYGVKD. The CDR3 has 15 residues. The CDR3 reads CAISPNHVSNQPQHF. CDR3 DNA: TGTGCCATCAGTCCCAACCACGTTAGCAATCAGCCCCAGCATTTT.

Only a few counts were recorded for this clonotype. The chain joins TRBV6-4 to TRBJ1-2; 7 bases match TRBD1. V shed 6 bases, J shed 1 base, and the junction held 5 bases outside the gene matches. The length of the CDR3 is 14 residues. Germline CDR1 and CDR2: MRHNA and SNTAGT. The CDR3 DNA reads TGTGCCAGCAGCCAAGGGGGCGATAACTATGGCTACACCTTC. Residues: CASSQGGDNYGYTF.

In this sample, this clonotype turned up a few times. The rearrangement links TRBV11-2 to TRBJ2-1; unclear D gene. Germline CDR1 reads SGHAT; CDR2 reads FQNNGV. Trimming pared 0 bases from V and 3 bases from J, leaving 15 bases between. This CDR3 has 17 amino acids. CDR3 nucleotides: TGTGCCAGCAGCTTAGATCGGACCGAAGGTATCTACAATGAGCAGTTCTTC. It is translated as CASSLDRTEGIYNEQFF.

CDR3 in amino acids: CSATSRRGTYNEQFF. CDR3 in DNA: TGCAGTGCCACTTCTCGGCGGGGGACCTACAATGAGCAGTTCTTC. V and J are TRBV20-1 and TRBJ2-1, with TRBD2 matching over 7 bases. Germline CDR1 and CDR2: DFQATT and SNEGSKA (reference sequence). V was clipped by 6 bases and J by 2 bases; unmatched bases: 10. CDR3 length equals 15 residues.

This clonotype was seen ten or more times. The junction and the germline gene differ at one end; a read error may be behind it. The chain joins TRBV24-1 to TRBJ2-1; 10 bases match TRBD2. The germline gives CDR1 KGHDR, CDR2 SFDVKD. This CDR3 is 13 amino acids long. The CDR3 here is CATSDLASGSRVF. Here the CDR3 DNA reads TGTGCCACCAGTGATTTGGCTAGCGGGAGCAGGGTCTTC.

This clonotype has just a few counts. The rearrangement uses TRBV4-1 and TRBJ2-1; 7 nucleotides match TRBD1. V was clipped by 4 bases and J by 4 bases; unmatched bases: 10. The CDR3 runs 16 residues. Per the germline V gene, CDR1 is MGHRA and CDR2 is YSYEKL. CDR3 protein: CASSRTAGTAYNEQFF. In DNA form, the CDR3 reads TGCGCCAGCAGCCGAACGGCCGGGACAGCATACAATGAGCAGTTCTTC.